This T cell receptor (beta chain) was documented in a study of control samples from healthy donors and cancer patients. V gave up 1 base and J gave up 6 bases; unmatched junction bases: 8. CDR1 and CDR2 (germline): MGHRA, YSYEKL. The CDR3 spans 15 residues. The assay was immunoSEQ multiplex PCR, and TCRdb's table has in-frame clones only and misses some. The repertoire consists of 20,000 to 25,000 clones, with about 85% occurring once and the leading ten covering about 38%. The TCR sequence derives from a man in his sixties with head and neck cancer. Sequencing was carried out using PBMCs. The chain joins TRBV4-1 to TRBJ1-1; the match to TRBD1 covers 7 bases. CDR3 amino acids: CASSQGPTGLPEAFF. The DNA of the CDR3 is TGCGCCAGCAGCCAAGGCCCGACAGGGCTTCCTGAAGCTTTCTTT.